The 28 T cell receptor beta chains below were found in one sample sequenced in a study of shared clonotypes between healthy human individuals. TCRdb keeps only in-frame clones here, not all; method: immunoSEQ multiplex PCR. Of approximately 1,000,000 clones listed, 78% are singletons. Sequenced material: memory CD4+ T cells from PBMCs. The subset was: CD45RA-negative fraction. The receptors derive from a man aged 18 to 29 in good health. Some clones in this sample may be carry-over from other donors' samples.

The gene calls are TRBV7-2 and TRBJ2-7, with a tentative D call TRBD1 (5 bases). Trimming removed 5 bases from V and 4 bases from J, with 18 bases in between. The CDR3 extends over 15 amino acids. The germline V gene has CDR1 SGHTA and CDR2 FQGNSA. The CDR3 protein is CASSMDTPPEYEQYF. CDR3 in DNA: TGTGCCAGCAGCATGGACACCCCTCCTGAGTACGAGCAGTACTTC.

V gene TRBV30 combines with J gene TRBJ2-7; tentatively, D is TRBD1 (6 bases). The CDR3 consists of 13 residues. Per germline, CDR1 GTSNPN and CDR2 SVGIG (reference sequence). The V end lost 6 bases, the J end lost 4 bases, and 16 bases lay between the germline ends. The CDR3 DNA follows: TGTGCCTGTTCCAGGGGAAGGGGTTACGAGCAGTACTTC. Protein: CACSRGRGYEQYF.

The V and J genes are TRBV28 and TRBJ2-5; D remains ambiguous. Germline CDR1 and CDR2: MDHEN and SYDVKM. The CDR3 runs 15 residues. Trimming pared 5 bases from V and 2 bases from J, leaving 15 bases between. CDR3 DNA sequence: TGTGCCAGCAGTCCCGACGGCTCGACTCAAGAGACCCAGTACTTC. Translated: CASSPDGSTQETQYF.

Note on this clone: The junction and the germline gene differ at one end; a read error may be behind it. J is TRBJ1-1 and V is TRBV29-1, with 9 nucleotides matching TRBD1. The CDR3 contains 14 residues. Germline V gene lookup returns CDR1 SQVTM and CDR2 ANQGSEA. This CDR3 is CSVSTTGGNTEAFF. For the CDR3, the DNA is TGCAGCGTTTCCACGACAGGGGGGAACACTGAAGCCTTCTTT. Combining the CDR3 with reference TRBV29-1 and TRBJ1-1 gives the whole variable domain SAVISQKPSRDICQRGTSLTIQCQVDSQVTMMFWYRQQPGQSLTLIATANQGSEATYESGFVIDKFPISRPNLTFSTLTVSNMSPEDSSIYLCSVSTTGGNTEAFFGQGTRLTVV.

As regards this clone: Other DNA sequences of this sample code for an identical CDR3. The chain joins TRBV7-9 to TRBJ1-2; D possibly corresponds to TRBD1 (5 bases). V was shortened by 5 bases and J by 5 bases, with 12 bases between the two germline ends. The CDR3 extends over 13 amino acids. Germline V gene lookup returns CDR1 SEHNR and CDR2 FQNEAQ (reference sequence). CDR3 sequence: CASSPGTEYGYTF. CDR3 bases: TGTGCCAGCAGCCCCGGGACGGAATATGGCTACACCTTC.

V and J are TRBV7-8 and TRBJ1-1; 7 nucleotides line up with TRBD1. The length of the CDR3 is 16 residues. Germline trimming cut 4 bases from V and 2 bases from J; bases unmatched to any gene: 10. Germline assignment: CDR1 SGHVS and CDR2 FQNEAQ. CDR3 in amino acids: CASSSSTRTGNTEAFF. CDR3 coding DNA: TGTGCCAGCAGCTCCTCCACCCGGACAGGAAACACTGAAGCTTTCTTT.

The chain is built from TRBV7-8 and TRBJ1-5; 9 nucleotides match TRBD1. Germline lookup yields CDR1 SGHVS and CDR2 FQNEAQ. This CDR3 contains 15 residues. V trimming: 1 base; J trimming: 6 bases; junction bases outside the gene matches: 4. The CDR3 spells CASSLVGTGLQPQHF. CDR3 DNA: TGTGCCAGCAGCTTAGTAGGGACAGGGCTTCAGCCCCAGCATTTT.

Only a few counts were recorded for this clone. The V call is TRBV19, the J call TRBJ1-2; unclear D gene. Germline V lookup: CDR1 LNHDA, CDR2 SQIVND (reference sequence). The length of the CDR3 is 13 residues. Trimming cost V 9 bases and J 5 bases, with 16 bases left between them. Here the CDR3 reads CASREQTFYGYTF. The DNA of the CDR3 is TGTGCCAGCCGAGAACAGACGTTTTATGGCTACACCTTC.

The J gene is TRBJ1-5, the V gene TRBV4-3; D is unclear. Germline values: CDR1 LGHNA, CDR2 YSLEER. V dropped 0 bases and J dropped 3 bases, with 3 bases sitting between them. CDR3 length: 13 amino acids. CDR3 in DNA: TGCGCCAGCAGCCAAGAAATCAATCAGCCCCAGCATTTT. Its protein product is CASSQEINQPQHF.

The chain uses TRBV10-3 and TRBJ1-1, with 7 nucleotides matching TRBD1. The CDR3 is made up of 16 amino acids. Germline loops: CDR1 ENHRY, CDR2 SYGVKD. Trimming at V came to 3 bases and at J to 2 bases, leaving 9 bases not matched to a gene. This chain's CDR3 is CAISENRGNRNTEAFF. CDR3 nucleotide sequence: TGTGCCATCAGTGAAAACAGGGGAAACCGAAACACTGAAGCTTTCTTT.

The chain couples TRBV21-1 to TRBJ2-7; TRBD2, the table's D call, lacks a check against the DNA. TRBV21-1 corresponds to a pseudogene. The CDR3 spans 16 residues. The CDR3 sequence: CASSQGETSGSPEQYF. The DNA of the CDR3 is TGTGCCAGCAGCCAAGGGGAGACTAGCGGGAGTCCCGAGCAGTACTTC.

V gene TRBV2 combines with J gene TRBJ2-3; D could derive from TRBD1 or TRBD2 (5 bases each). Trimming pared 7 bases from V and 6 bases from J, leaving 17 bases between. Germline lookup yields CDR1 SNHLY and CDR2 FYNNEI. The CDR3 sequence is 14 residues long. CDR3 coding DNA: TGTGCCAGCAACGGGGACCCCCAGGCGGATACGCAGTATTTT. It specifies CASNGDPQADTQYF. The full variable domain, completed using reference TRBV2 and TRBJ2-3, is EPEVTQTPSHQVTQMGQEVILRCVPISNHLYFYWYRQILGQKVEFLVSFYNNEISEKSEIFDDQFSVERPDGSNFTLKIRSTKLEDSAMYFCASNGDPQADTQYFGPGTRLTVL.

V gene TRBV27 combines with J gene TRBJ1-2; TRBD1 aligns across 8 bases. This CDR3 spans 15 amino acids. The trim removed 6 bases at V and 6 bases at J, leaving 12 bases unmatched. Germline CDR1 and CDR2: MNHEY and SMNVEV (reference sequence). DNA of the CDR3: TGTGCCAGCAGCCGAATCCCAGGGGGCCCCGATGGCTACACCTTC. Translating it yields CASSRIPGGPDGYTF.

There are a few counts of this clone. CDR3 sequence: CATRPSGRASEQYF. The DNA of the CDR3 is TGTGCCACCCGCCCTAGCGGGAGGGCCTCCGAGCAGTACTTC. J is TRBJ2-7 and V is TRBV19; 12 nucleotides agree with TRBD2. J gave up 6 bases and V 10 bases, and 10 bases lay outside the gene matches. The CDR3 totals 14 residues. Germline-derived CDR1 and CDR2 are LNHDA and SQIVND (reference sequence).

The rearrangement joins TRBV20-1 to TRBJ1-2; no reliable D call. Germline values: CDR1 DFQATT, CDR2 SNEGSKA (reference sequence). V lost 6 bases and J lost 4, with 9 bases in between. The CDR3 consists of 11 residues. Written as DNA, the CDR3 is TGCAGTGCCGCCGGGAGCTATGGCTACACCTTC. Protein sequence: CSAAGSYGYTF.

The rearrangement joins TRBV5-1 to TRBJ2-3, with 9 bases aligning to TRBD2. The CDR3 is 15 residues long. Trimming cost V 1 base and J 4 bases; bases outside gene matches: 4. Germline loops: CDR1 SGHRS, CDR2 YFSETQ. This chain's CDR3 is CASSLMVAGADTQYF. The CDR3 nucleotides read TGCGCCAGCAGCTTGATGGTAGCGGGAGCAGATACGCAGTATTTT.

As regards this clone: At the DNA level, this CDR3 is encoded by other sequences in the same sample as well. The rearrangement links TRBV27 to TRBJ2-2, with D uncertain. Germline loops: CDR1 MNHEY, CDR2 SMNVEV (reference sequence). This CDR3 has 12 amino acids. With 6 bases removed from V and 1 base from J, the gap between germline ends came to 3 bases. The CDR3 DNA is TGTGCCAGCAGACGGAACACCGGGGAGCTGTTTTTT. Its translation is CASRRNTGELFF.

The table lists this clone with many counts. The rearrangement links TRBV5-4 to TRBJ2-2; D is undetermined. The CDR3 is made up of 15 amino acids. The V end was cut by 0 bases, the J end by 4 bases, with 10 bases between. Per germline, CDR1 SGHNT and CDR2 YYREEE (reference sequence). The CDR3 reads CASSLDGKGTGELFF. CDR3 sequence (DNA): TGTGCCAGCAGCTTGGACGGCAAAGGCACCGGGGAGCTGTTTTTT.

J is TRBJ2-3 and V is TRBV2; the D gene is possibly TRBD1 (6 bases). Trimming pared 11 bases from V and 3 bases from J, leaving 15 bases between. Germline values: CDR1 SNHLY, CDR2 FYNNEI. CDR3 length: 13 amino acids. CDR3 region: CAGSVRGTDTQYF. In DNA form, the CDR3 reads TGTGCCGGTAGCGTCAGGGGAACAGATACGCAGTATTTT.

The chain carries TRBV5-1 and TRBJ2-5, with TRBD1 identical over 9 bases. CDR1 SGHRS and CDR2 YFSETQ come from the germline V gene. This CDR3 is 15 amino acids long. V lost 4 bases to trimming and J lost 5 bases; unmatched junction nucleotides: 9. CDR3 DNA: TGCGCCAGCAGCCGAACCGGGACAGGGATGGAGACCCAGTACTTC. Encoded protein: CASSRTGTGMETQYF.

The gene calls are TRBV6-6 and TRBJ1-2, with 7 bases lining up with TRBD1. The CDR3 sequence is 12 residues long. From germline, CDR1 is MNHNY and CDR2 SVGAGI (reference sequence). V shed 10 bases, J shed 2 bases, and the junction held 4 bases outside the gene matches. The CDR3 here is CATKTGNYGYTF. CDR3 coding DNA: TGTGCCACTAAGACAGGGAACTATGGCTACACCTTC.

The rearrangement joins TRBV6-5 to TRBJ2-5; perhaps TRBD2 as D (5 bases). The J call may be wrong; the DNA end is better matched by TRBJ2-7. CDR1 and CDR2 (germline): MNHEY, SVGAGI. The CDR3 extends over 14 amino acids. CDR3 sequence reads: CASSYSRDTYEQYF. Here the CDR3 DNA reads TGTGCCAGCAGTTACTCGAGGGATACCTACGAGCAGTACTTC.

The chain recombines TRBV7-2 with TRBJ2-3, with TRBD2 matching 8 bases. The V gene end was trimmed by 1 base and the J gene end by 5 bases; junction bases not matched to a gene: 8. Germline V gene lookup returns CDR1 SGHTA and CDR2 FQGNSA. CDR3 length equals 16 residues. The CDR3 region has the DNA TGTGCCAGCAGCTTAGGGCTAGCGGGTCCACAAGATACGCAGTATTTT. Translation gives CASSLGLAGPQDTQYF.

CDR3 loop: CASSLEGRASFYGYTF. The CDR3 DNA follows: TGTGCCAGCAGCTTGGAAGGCAGGGCTTCATTCTATGGCTACACCTTC. The genes are TRBV5-8 and TRBJ1-2, with D perhaps TRBD1 (5 bases). The CDR3 contains 16 residues. CDR1 and CDR2 from the germline V gene are SGHTS and YDEGEE. Trimming took 0 bases from V and 4 from J, leaving 16 bases between them.

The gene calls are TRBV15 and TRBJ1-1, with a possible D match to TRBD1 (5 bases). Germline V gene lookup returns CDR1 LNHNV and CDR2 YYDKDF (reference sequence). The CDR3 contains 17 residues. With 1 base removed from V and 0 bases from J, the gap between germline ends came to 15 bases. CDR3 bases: TGTGCCACCAGCAGAGGCAGGGCGGGGTTACTGAACACTGAAGCTTTCTTT. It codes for CATSRGRAGLLNTEAFF.

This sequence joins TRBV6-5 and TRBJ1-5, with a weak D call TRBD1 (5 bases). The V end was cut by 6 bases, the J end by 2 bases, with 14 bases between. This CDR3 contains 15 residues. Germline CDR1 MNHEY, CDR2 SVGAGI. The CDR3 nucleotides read TGTGCCAGCAGCCCCCACCGGGGGGGCAATCAGCCCCAGCATTTT. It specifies CASSPHRGGNQPQHF.

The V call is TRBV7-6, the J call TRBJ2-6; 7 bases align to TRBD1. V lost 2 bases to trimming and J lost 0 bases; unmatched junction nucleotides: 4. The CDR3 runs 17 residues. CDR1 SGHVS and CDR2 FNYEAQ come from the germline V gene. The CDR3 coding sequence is TGTGCCAGCAGCTTAAGGGGACAGATCTCTGGGGCCAACGTCCTGACTTTC. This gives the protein CASSLRGQISGANVLTF.

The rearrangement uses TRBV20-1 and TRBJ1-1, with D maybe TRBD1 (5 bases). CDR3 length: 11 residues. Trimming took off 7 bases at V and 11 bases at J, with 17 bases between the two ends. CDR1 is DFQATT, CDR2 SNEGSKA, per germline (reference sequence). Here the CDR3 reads CSGTTPRWAFF. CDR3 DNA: TGCAGTGGGACAACCCCGCGTTGGGCTTTCTTT.